This T cell receptor beta chain was sequenced during a study of blood T cell repertoires in COVID-19 (TCRdb year 2020). For the study in its entirety: Samples covering the acute and convalescent phases of COVID-19 were provided by collaborators in the United States, Italy and Spain. Subjects who had been exposed to COVID-19, were actively infected with it, or had recovered from it provided the deeply sampled blood TCRbeta repertoires that made up the dataset. The material from the prospective study consisted of cDNA or gDNA derived from T cells, B-cell-depleted T cells, or PBMCs. Where available, HLA class I and class II types were taken from metadata supplied by the sample provider and were not determined by assay-based typing. The repertoires were released in a freely available public database meant as a resource for research on the immune response to SARS-CoV-2. The sample metadata nearly always contained a de-identified subject ID, COVID-19 status, age in years and sex. Samples were obtained from the ongoing ImmuneRACE study (first 160 participants) and from about 1,300 subjects provided by 6 global collaborators.

Collaborating institutions collected whole blood in K2EDTA tubes following their own protocols. For TCRbeta analysis, collaborators shipped samples as frozen whole blood, isolated PBMCs, or DNA extracted from either of those sample types. TCRbeta CDR3 regions were amplified from genomic DNA by means of the immunoSEQ Assay, a bias-controlled multiplex PCR. In the original analysis: The number of nucleated cells in each sample was estimated by amplification of reference gene primers within the assay. To quantify the absolute abundance of each unique TCRbeta CDR3 rearrangement, sequence reads were collapsed and filtered. Productive Simpson clonality was computed per sample as the square root of Simpson's diversity index over productive rearrangements. This is the immuneACCESS table as TCRdb keeps it, with only in-frame sequences that have V and J called. A part of the clones is gone; compared with another copy, unresolved V genes explain less than half, and the rest is unexplained. That table is the source of V, J and clone size, and D and trimming were worked out from the DNA. The sample table lists 100,000 to 120,000 clones, approximately 90% of them with a count of one. The ten largest make up around 4.5% of the sample.

About this clone itself: It lacks a known antigen. Base qualities are not recorded, but no much larger clone differs from it by a single base.

What the authors observed across the whole study: How much clinical and demographic metadata was included differed by source and by participant, and the metadata was provided uncurated.

V loses 2 bases at its end and J loses 9 bases; junction bases beyond the gene matches: 7. In the germline V gene, CDR1 corresponds to KGHSH and CDR2 to LQKENI. The CDR3, cysteine through phenylalanine, is 13 amino acids long. Kept here is only the CDR3 DNA, which spans 39 bases and is read in frame from base 1. The TCR sequence derives from a woman aged 50 to 60 with acute or convalescent COVID-19. The sample consisted of peripheral blood. In this chain, TRBV18 is recombined with TRBJ2-7; 7 central nucleotides agree with TRBD1. CDR3 loop: CASSPVLQGVQYF. The DNA sequence reads TGTGCCAGCTCACCAGTTCTCCAGGGGGTGCAGTACTTC.